This TCR beta chain was recorded in a study of OX40 agonist ivuxolimab in advanced cancers. General notes on the study: Ivuxolimab, which targeted the costimulatory receptor OX40 (CD134), was an agonistic, fully human IgG2 monoclonal antibody. Intravenous ivuxolimab was administered to patients every 2 weeks at six dose levels: 0.01, 0.1, 0.3, 1.5, 3 and 10 mg/kg. Of the roughly 53 patients in dose escalation, about 20 had hepatocellular carcinoma, around 15 had melanoma, 9 had renal cell carcinoma and 9 had head and neck cancer. A male proportion of about 79% and a mean age of approximately 60 years, ranging from 23 to 79, were recorded for the dose-escalation cohort. Patients were allowed to have had prior anti-PD-1, anti-PD-L1 or anti-CTLA-4 therapy, and 40% to 45% of the dose-escalation patients had been treated with checkpoint inhibitors. Three dose-escalation patients achieved partial responses, one with hepatocellular carcinoma and two with cutaneous melanoma. Peripheral TCRbeta sequencing was intended to test whether TCR sequence diversity was altered and clonal T-cell expansion was caused by ivuxolimab. The paper describes the monotherapy dose-escalation part (N of about 54 patients) of the phase I trial of ivuxolimab. The paper as a whole reports these results and caveats: At doses from 0.1 to 3.0 mg/kg, clonal expansion was seen in both CD4+ and CD8+ blood T cells between baseline and week 6. Which antigens the clonally expanded peripheral T cells were specific for was not determined. In the 0.1-3.0 mg/kg groups, partial responders had among the lowest normalized peripheral clonal expansion, particularly in CD8+ T cells. On average, CD8+ T cells showed more expanded clones than CD4+ T cells after ivuxolimab. Low levels of normalized T-cell clonal expansion were also seen in some nonresponding patients.

The germline V gene (reference sequence) sets CDR1 to LNHDA and CDR2 to SQIVND. The CDR3 runs 13 residues from the cysteine to the phenylalanine. Solely the CDR3 DNA is kept, with 39 bases framed from the first base. V is clipped by 3 bases and J by 5 bases, and the sequence between their germline boundaries is 8 bases long. To sequence the TCRbeta CDR3 region, genomic DNA was isolated from the sorted cells. The immunoSEQ Assay was used to sequence the TCRbeta CDR3 regions. TCRdb obtained this table from immuneACCESS and retained in-frame rearrangements with V and J assigned. These tables miss some clones; where compared with another copy, unresolved V genes account for less than half of the shortfall, and the remainder is unexplained. The sample profile shows some 40,000 clones; over 60% of them were found once. Together, the top ten hold more than 9% of the sample. On this clone: No cognate antigen has been identified for it. No base quality information exists; no much larger clone differs at one position.

Patients with autoimmune disease history or receiving systemic immunosuppression were excluded from the trial. Peripheral blood for TCR sequencing was collected from all dose cohorts at baseline, on cycle 4 day 1, and on cycle 7 day 1. The samples were taken from a phase I, first-in-human, multicenter, open-label dose-escalation trial of ivuxolimab. Adults with locally advanced or metastatic melanoma, renal cell, hepatocellular, or head and neck squamous cell carcinoma were enrolled in the trial. Before TCR sequencing, CD4+ and CD8+ T cells were separately sorted from peripheral blood. This sequence originates from an adult with an advanced solid tumor such as melanoma, head and neck, liver or kidney cancer. The source material was CD4+ or CD8+ T cells sorted from blood, sampled in a trial of the OX40 agonist ivuxolimab. The rearrangement combines TRBV19 with TRBJ2-1; possibly the D gene is TRBD1, per 6 matching bases. CDR3 region: CASSMNRDNEQFF. The nucleotide sequence reads TGTGCCAGTAGTATGAACAGGGACAATGAGCAGTTCTTC.